This T cell receptor beta chain is drawn from a study of cytotoxic CD8 clonotypes in ibrutinib-treated CLL. Whole-study context: With a range of 6 to 36, the median treatment time before response samples were taken was approximately twelve months.

This table comes from immunoSEQ multiplex PCR, and its TCRdb copy is limited to in-frame clones, with some not included. Of 120,000 to 150,000 clones in the sample, more than 85% were seen once. This CDR3 has 16 residues. Trimming took off 5 bases at V and 4 bases at J, with 17 bases between the two ends. CDR1 SGHVS and CDR2 FNYEAQ come from the germline V gene. The source of this sequence is a human donor with chronic lymphocytic leukemia. The V call is TRBV7-6, the J call TRBJ2-2; tentative D call: TRBD2 (6 bases). Sequenced material: PBMCs, taken after 12 months of ibrutinib treatment. CDR3 in amino acids: CASSPPGSPVTGELFF. The CDR3, as DNA: TGTGCCAGCAGCCCACCCGGGAGCCCGGTCACCGGGGAGCTGTTTTTT.